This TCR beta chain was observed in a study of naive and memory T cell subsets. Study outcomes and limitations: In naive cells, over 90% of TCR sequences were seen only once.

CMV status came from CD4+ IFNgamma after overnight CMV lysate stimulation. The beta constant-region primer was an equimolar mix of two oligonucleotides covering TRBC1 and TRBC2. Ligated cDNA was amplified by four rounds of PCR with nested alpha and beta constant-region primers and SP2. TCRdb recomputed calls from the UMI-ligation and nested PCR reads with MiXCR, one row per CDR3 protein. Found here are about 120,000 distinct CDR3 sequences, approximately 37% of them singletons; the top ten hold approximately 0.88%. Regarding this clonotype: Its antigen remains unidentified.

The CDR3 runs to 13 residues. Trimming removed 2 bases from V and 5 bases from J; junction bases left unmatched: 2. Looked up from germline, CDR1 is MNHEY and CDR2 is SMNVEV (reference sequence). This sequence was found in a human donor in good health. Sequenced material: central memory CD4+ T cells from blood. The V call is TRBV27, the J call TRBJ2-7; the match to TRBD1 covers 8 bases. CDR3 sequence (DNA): TGTGCCAGCAGTTTACTACAGGGGGACGAGCAGTACTTC. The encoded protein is CASSLLQGDEQYF.